The 15 T cell receptor beta chains below were found in one sample sequenced in a study of neurological immune-mediated disorders. Using its own MiXCR run on the 5' RACE reads, TCRdb lists one record per CDR3 protein. The sample has 80,000 to 95,000 distinct CDR3 sequences, under 4.5% seen once. Specimen: PBMCs. The receptors here all came from a woman aged 45-60 years with multiple sclerosis.

This clonotype was counted many times. The chain combines TRBV7-2 with TRBJ2-5, with TRBD2 identical over 8 bases. J gave up 6 bases and V 2 bases, and 8 bases lay outside the gene matches. CDR1 and CDR2 (germline): SGHTA, FQGNSA. The CDR3 sequence is 15 residues long. CDR3 amino acids: CASSLPGGWGKTQYF. CDR3 sequence (DNA): TGTGCCAGCAGCTTACCGGGGGGGTGGGGGAAGACCCAGTACTTC.

This clonotype has only a few counts. This chain joins TRBV7-3 and TRBJ2-2, with a weak D call TRBD1 (5 bases). V lost 4 bases and J lost 4, with 16 bases in between. CDR1 and CDR2 (germline): SGHTA, FQGTGA. The CDR3 is made up of 16 amino acids. The CDR3, as DNA: TGTGCCAGCAGCTCGGGTAGGCAGGGTCGCACCGGGGAGCTGTTTTTT. Translation gives CASSSGRQGRTGELFF.

This clonotype was picked up many times. V and J are TRBV20-1 and TRBJ2-7, with 7 bases matching TRBD1. The CDR3 is made up of 14 amino acids. Germline assignment: CDR1 DFQATT and CDR2 SNEGSKA (reference sequence). V shed 0 bases, J shed 3 bases, and the junction held 5 bases outside the gene matches. CDR3 protein: CSARDLGQRYEQYF. CDR3 DNA sequence: TGCAGTGCTAGAGACTTGGGACAGCGCTACGAGCAGTACTTC.

This clonotype was found many times. The chain uses TRBV6-5 and TRBJ2-3, with 8 bases matching TRBD2. Germline loops: CDR1 MNHEY, CDR2 SVGAGI. Trimming removed 7 bases from V and 2 bases from J; junction bases left unmatched: 5. The CDR3 is 14 residues long. The CDR3 here is CASKRGGYTDTQYF. CDR3 sequence (DNA): TGTGCCAGCAAACGCGGGGGGTACACAGATACGCAGTATTTT.

This clonotype came up many times. The CDR3 loop reads CASSFLRGAQTNTEAFF. CDR3 sequence (DNA): TGTGCCAGCAGCTTCTTAAGGGGGGCGCAGACGAACACTGAAGCTTTCTTT. V is TRBV7-6 and J is TRBJ1-1; tentatively, D is TRBD1 (6 bases). The germline V gene has CDR1 SGHVS and CDR2 FNYEAQ. Trimming cost V 3 bases and J 1 base, with 18 bases left between them. This CDR3 spans 17 amino acids.

The sample holds many counts of this clonotype. V and J are TRBV20-1 and TRBJ1-5; TRBD1 is a possible D gene (6 bases). The V gene's germline CDR1 is DFQATT and CDR2 SNEGSKA (reference sequence). The CDR3 is 12 residues long. V gave up 6 bases and J gave up 1 base, with 7 bases separating them. CDR3 residues: CSAGQSNQPQHF. CDR3 sequence (DNA): TGCAGTGCCGGACAGAGCAATCAGCCCCAGCATTTT.

This clonotype was seen ten or more times. The V call is TRBV4-2, the J call TRBJ2-3; tentative D call: TRBD2 (5 bases). CDR1 is LGHNA and CDR2 is YNFKEQ in the germline V gene. V was shortened by 3 bases and J by 0 bases, with 10 bases between the two germline ends. The CDR3 loop spans 15 amino acids. The CDR3 region has the DNA TGTGCCAGCAGCCAGGGAGACTATAGCACAGATACGCAGTATTTT. The encoded protein is CASSQGDYSTDTQYF.

This clonotype showed up many times. This rearrangement joins TRBV12-3 or TRBV12-4 to TRBJ1-5, with TRBD1 identical over 11 bases. Losses at the gene ends were 6 bases for V and 6 bases for J; bases not matched to a gene: 10. The CDR3 contains 16 residues. Written as DNA, the CDR3 is TGTGCCAGCAGGTCCCCTGGGACAGGGGGGGTTCAGCCCCAGCATTTT. Residues: CASRSPGTGGVQPQHF.

The table lists this clonotype with many counts. V is TRBV2 and J is TRBJ2-1, with D unclear. The V gene lost 7 bases and the J gene lost 3 bases, with 7 bases spanning the gap. Germline V gene lookup returns CDR1 SNHLY and CDR2 FYNNEI. The length of the CDR3 is 12 residues. The chain's CDR3 is CASKRNYNEQFF. The CDR3 nucleotides read TGTGCCAGCAAGCGAAACTACAATGAGCAGTTCTTC.

This clonotype was seen ten or more times. The V and J genes are TRBV7-6 and TRBJ2-5; 7 bases align to TRBD1. V lost 5 bases, J lost 7 bases, and 16 bases stayed unmatched. Germline V gene lookup returns CDR1 SGHVS and CDR2 FNYEAQ. CDR3 length: 16 amino acids. The CDR3 coding sequence is TGTGCCAGCAGCCTCCAGACAGGGACCGGCCCGATGACCCAGTACTTC. Translated, it gives CASSLQTGTGPMTQYF. Based on the CDR3 plus reference TRBV7-6 and TRBJ2-5, the full variable domain is GAGVSQSPRYKVTKRGQDVALRCDPISGHVSLYWYRQALGQGPEFLTYFNYEAQQDKSGLPNDRFSAERPEGSISTLTIQRTEQRDSAMYRCASSLQTGTGPMTQYFGPGTRLLVL.

This clonotype was detected ten times or more. The rearrangement joins TRBV5-1 to TRBJ2-4; D is perhaps TRBD2 (5 bases). Trimming took 4 bases from V and 7 from J, leaving 12 bases between them. This CDR3 contains 13 residues. Germline values: CDR1 SGHRS, CDR2 YFSETQ. The CDR3 protein is CASSLGVGNIQYF. The CDR3 bases are TGCGCCAGCAGCCTGGGAGTAGGGAACATTCAGTACTTC.

Many counts were recorded for this clonotype. This sequence joins TRBV4-1 and TRBJ2-1; no reliable D call. The CDR3 contains 16 residues. Germline V gene lookup returns CDR1 MGHRA and CDR2 YSYEKL. With 0 bases removed from V and 4 bases from J, the gap between germline ends came to 13 bases. CDR3 sequence reads: CASSQDGVNRYNEQFF. CDR3 nucleotide sequence: TGCGCCAGCAGCCAAGATGGGGTGAACCGATACAATGAGCAGTTCTTC.

This clonotype came up many times. The chain employs TRBV11-3 and TRBJ1-1; possibly TRBD1 for D (6 bases). The V end was cut by 6 bases, the J end by 2 bases, with 10 bases between. CDR1 is SGHNT, CDR2 YENEEA, per germline. The CDR3 length is 13 residues. DNA of the CDR3: TGTGCCAGCAGAGCAGGGGCCAACACTGAAGCTTTCTTT. Translating it yields CASRAGANTEAFF. Full variable domain (outside the CDR3, taken from reference TRBV11-3 and TRBJ1-1): EAGVVQSPRYKIIEKKQPVAFWCNPISGHNTLYWYLQNLGQGPELLIRYENEEAVDDSQLPKDRFSAERLKGVDSTLKIQPAELGDSAVYLCASRAGANTEAFFGQGTRLTVV.

This clonotype has ten or more counts. The chain uses TRBV6-6 and TRBJ1-6; 7 bases match TRBD1. CDR1 is MNHNY, CDR2 SVGAGI, per germline (reference sequence). This CDR3 has 14 residues. V gave up 7 bases and J gave up 6 bases; unmatched junction bases: 6. For the CDR3, the DNA is TGTGCCAGCACCGAGGGACAGACTAATTCACCCCTCCACTTT. Translation: CASTEGQTNSPLHF.

This clonotype was observed many times. The chain couples TRBV20-1 to TRBJ2-3; D may be TRBD1 or TRBD2 (5 bases each). The germline V gene encodes CDR1 DFQATT and CDR2 SNEGSKA (reference sequence). V lost 3 bases and J lost 2, with 15 bases in between. This CDR3 comprises 15 residues. The CDR3 region is CSARSRGSYTDTQYF. In nucleotides, the CDR3 is TGCAGTGCTAGGAGCCGGGGCTCATACACAGATACGCAGTATTTT.